The T cell receptor beta chain under discussion was sequenced for a study of T cells in Graves' hyperthyroidism and ophthalmopathy. Points from the study as a whole: Most thyroid-expanded clonotypes above 0.001 were also found in blood.

Those with hyperthyroidism were 18 to 65 years old, newly diagnosed, and ill for under 2 months. The CDR3 has 15 residues. The V end was cut by 4 bases, the J end by 7 bases, with 19 bases between. CDR1 SEHNR and CDR2 FQNEAQ come from the germline V gene (reference sequence). This clonotype appeared many times. What it recognizes is unknown. The CDR3 regions of TCR beta were amplified from RNA transcripts. The HTBI set primed first-round TCR CDR3 RT-PCR. One entry per CDR3 protein, called by TCRdb with MiXCR from the multiplex PCR reads. The data show roughly 96,000 distinct CDR3 sequences, with 51% seen just once and 25% to 30% held by the top ten.

The receptor was derived from a middle-aged woman with Graves' hyperthyroidism. This chain links TRBV7-9 with TRBJ1-2; tentative D call: TRBD1 (6 bases). The source material was blood. CDR3 residues: CASSSTGSRGAGYTF. The CDR3 coding sequence is TGTGCCAGCAGCTCTACAGGATCCCGGGGGGCTGGCTACACCTTC.